The 26 T cell receptor beta chains listed next were all sequenced from one sample in a study of CD8+ T cells in alopecia areata. cDNA serving as the sequencing template came from extracted, reverse transcribed RNA. Sequencing used immunoSEQ multiplex PCR; TCRdb keeps in-frame clones, though not all of them. Among 60,000 to 65,000 clones listed, roughly 46% were seen once. The sequenced sample consisted of NKG2D-low CD8+ T cells sorted from blood. These TCRs come from a human donor with alopecia areata.

This clone was seen a few times. This chain uses TRBV7-9 with TRBJ2-1; D call uncertain. From germline, CDR1 is SEHNR and CDR2 FQNEAQ (reference sequence). Trimming left V 2 bases short and J 5 bases short, with 10 bases between. This CDR3 is built from 14 residues. As DNA, the CDR3 is TGTGCCAGCAGCTTATCGGACGCAAACAATGAGCAGTTCTTC. Its protein is CASSLSDANNEQFF. The variable domain in full, completed from reference TRBV7-9 and TRBJ2-1, reads DTGVSQNPRHKITKRGQNVTFRCDPISEHNRLYWYRQTLGQGPEFLTYFQNEAQLEKSRLLSDRFSAERPKGSFSTLEIQRTEQGDSAMYLCASSLSDANNEQFFGPGTRLTVL.

The J gene is TRBJ1-1, the V gene TRBV5-1; TRBD1 aligns across 9 bases. V shed 4 bases, J shed 4 bases, and the junction held 5 bases outside the gene matches. The CDR3 covers 14 residues. The germline CDR1 and CDR2 sequences are SGHRS and YFSETQ. This CDR3 is CASSPGQGITEAFF. CDR3 coding DNA: TGCGCCAGCAGCCCGGGACAGGGAATCACTGAAGCTTTCTTT.

The chain couples TRBV5-6 to TRBJ1-5, with a possible D match to TRBD1 (5 bases). The germline V gene encodes CDR1 SGHDT and CDR2 YYEEEE. CDR3 length: 13 amino acids. V was clipped by 2 bases and J by 5 bases, with 8 bases between them. The chain's CDR3 is CASSLQDYQPQHF. DNA of the CDR3: TGTGCCAGCAGCTTACAGGACTATCAGCCCCAGCATTTT.

This clone was seen a handful of times. This chain links TRBV7-2 with TRBJ1-4, with D unclear. The CDR3 has 15 residues. In germline, CDR1 is SGHTA, CDR2 FQGNSA. V lost 3 bases and J lost 4, with 12 bases in between. CDR3 sequence reads: CASSFSGEVNEKLFF. The CDR3 DNA sequence: TGTGCCAGCAGCTTTAGCGGGGAGGTTAATGAAAAACTGTTTTTT.

Only a few counts were recorded for this clone. The chain carries TRBV29-1 and TRBJ2-1; TRBD2 aligns across 11 bases. The J segment lost 7 bases and the V segment lost 7 bases, leaving 9 bases of the junction unmatched. Germline CDR1 and CDR2: SQVTM and ANQGSEA. The length of the CDR3 is 14 residues. The CDR3 coding sequence is TGCAGCGCCATTAGCGGGAGGGCCAGGAATGAGCAGTTCTTC. Its protein product is CSAISGRARNEQFF.

The DNA of the CDR3 is TGTGCCAGCAGTGAAGCGGGGCAGGGGGCCCCCTATGGCTACACCTTC. Residues: CASSEAGQGAPYGYTF. The chain couples TRBV2 to TRBJ1-2; TRBD1 agrees at 8 bases. V was clipped by 0 bases and J by 4 bases; unmatched bases: 7. The germline V gene encodes CDR1 SNHLY and CDR2 FYNNEI. The CDR3 has 16 amino acids.

Note on this clone: Other nucleotide sequences from this sample produce the same CDR3. The chain employs TRBV7-9 and TRBJ1-1; D not certain. Between the trimmed V and J ends, which lost 5 bases and 4 bases, there was a span of 8 bases. This CDR3 region has 12 residues. The germline V gene has CDR1 SEHNR and CDR2 FQNEAQ (reference sequence). CDR3 sequence (DNA): TGTGCCAGCAGCCTAGTCGTCACTGAAGCTTTCTTT. This gives the protein CASSLVVTEAFF.

This clone was observed a handful of times. The rearrangement links TRBV7-8 to TRBJ2-3; D is unresolved. V shed 5 bases and J shed 4 bases, with 16 bases lying between them. Germline CDR1 is SGHVS and CDR2 is FQNEAQ. The CDR3 covers 15 residues. The CDR3 bases are TGTGCCAGCAGCATAGGACCGAACCTGGCAGATACGCAGTATTTT. Its translation: CASSIGPNLADTQYF.

This sequence joins TRBV29-1 and TRBJ2-7, with D tentatively TRBD1 or TRBD2 (6 bases each). The CDR3 runs to 12 residues. Germline V gives CDR1 SQVTM, CDR2 ANQGSEA. V lost 6 bases and J lost 2, with 11 bases in between. This CDR3 is CSVGGRAYEQYF. The CDR3 region has the DNA TGCAGCGTGGGGGGCCGTGCCTACGAGCAGTACTTC.

The table lists this clone with a few counts. V usage is TRBV5-1 and J usage is TRBJ2-2; 9 bases align to TRBD1. With V trimmed by 1 base and J by 6 bases, 7 bases remained unmatched. The CDR3 has 16 residues. The germline gives CDR1 SGHRS, CDR2 YFSETQ. As DNA, the CDR3 is TGCGCCAGCAGCTTGTCTGACAGGGGGAAAGCCGGGGAGCTGTTTTTT. Amino acid sequence: CASSLSDRGKAGELFF.

The CDR3 DNA is TGTGCCAGCAGCTTAATAGAGCAGGGACGATATGGCTACACCTTC. Translation gives CASSLIEQGRYGYTF. The chain couples TRBV7-9 to TRBJ1-2; D possibly corresponds to TRBD1 (5 bases). The germline V gene encodes CDR1 SEHNR and CDR2 FQNEAQ (reference sequence). This CDR3 is 15 amino acids long. Trimming pared 2 bases from V and 5 bases from J, leaving 15 bases between. The whole variable domain, remainder taken from reference TRBV7-9 and TRBJ1-2, is DTGVSQNPRHKITKRGQNVTFRCDPISEHNRLYWYRQTLGQGPEFLTYFQNEAQLEKSRLLSDRFSAERPKGSFSTLEIQRTEQGDSAMYLCASSLIEQGRYGYTFGSGTRLTVV.

The rearrangement links TRBV7-2 to TRBJ1-5; D gene ambiguous. The germline V and J ends were trimmed by 1 base and 0 bases, with 10 bases remaining between them. Germline lookup yields CDR1 SGHTA and CDR2 FQGNSA. The CDR3 sequence is 16 residues long. The CDR3 is CASSLGGLYSNQPQHF. DNA for the CDR3: TGTGCCAGCAGCTTAGGAGGGCTTTATAGCAATCAGCCCCAGCATTTT.

This clone was picked up a small number of times. One junction end disagrees with the germline gene, perhaps due to a read error. In DNA, the CDR3 is TGCAGCGTTGAAACGTGGGGGGACCCTTTTTTT. It translates to CSVETWGDPFF. The chain links TRBV29-1 to TRBJ1-1, with a possible D match to TRBD1 (5 bases). CDR1 is SQVTM and CDR2 is ANQGSEA in the germline V gene. This CDR3 has 11 residues.

About this clone: Its ends do not fully match the called genes, so a read error is possible. The chain joins TRBV7-9 to TRBJ2-5; 9 bases are shared with TRBD2. From germline, CDR1 is SEHNR and CDR2 FQNEAQ (reference sequence). The CDR3 is made up of 15 amino acids. The CDR3 DNA reads as TGTGCCAGCAGCTTAGTTAGCGGGAGCCAAGGGACCCAGTACTTC. Its protein product is CASSLVSGSQGTQYF. The full variable domain, completed using reference TRBV7-9 and TRBJ2-5, is DTGVSQNPRHKITKRGQNVTFRCDPISEHNRLYWYRQTLGQGPEFLTYFQNEAQLEKSRLLSDRFSAERPKGSFSTLEIQRTEQGDSAMYLCASSLVSGSQGTQYFGPGTRLLVL.

This rearrangement joins TRBV7-2 to TRBJ2-5; D possibly corresponds to TRBD2 (6 bases). The germline gives CDR1 SGHTA, CDR2 FQGNSA. This CDR3 has 16 amino acids. Trimming pared 4 bases from V and 1 base from J, leaving 16 bases between. The chain's CDR3 is CASSSIGGWGQETQYF. The CDR3 DNA reads as TGTGCCAGCAGCTCGATAGGAGGGTGGGGCCAAGAGACCCAGTACTTC. Looking up the rest from reference TRBV7-2 and TRBJ2-5 gives the full variable domain: GAGVSQSPSNKVTEKGKDVELRCDPISGHTALYWYRQSLGQGLEFLIYFQGNSAPDKSGLPSDRFSAERTGGSVSTLTIQRTQQEDSAVYLCASSSIGGWGQETQYFGPGTRLLVL.

The V gene is TRBV15, the J gene TRBJ2-2; D is uncertain. V was clipped by 4 bases and J by 4 bases, with 10 bases between them. The germline V gene encodes CDR1 LNHNV and CDR2 YYDKDF (reference sequence). This CDR3 spans 14 amino acids. The CDR3 nucleotides are TGTGCCACCAGCACGATGGGATTCACCGGGGAGCTGTTTTTT. Protein sequence: CATSTMGFTGELFF.

Only a few counts were recorded for this clone. The rearrangement joins TRBV29-1 to TRBJ2-7, with no clear D. Germline V gene lookup returns CDR1 SQVTM and CDR2 ANQGSEA. The V gene lost 4 bases and the J gene lost 3 bases, with 10 bases spanning the gap. The CDR3 sequence is 12 residues long. In DNA, the CDR3 is TGCAGCGTTGGGGCTGGACGCTACGAGCAGTACTTC. Translation gives CSVGAGRYEQYF.

The table lists this clone with a few counts. The genes are TRBV7-2 and TRBJ1-5; D ambiguous. The V gene lost 5 bases and the J gene lost 3 bases, with 14 bases spanning the gap. This CDR3 is 15 amino acids long. From germline, CDR1 is SGHTA and CDR2 FQGNSA. The CDR3: CASSQELRSNQPQHF. The CDR3 bases are TGTGCCAGCAGCCAAGAACTCAGGTCCAATCAGCCCCAGCATTTT.

The sample holds one count of this clone. The chain joins TRBV27 to TRBJ2-7, with 7 bases matching TRBD1. In germline, CDR1 is MNHEY, CDR2 SMNVEV (reference sequence). Unmatched junction bases numbered 6, after V lost 3 bases and J lost 1 base. This CDR3 is 15 amino acids long. The CDR3 is CASSLVGTASYEQYF. The DNA for the CDR3 is TGTGCCAGCAGTTTGGTTGGGACAGCTTCCTACGAGCAGTACTTC.

This clone occurred a few times. The chain couples TRBV28 to TRBJ1-1, with a weak D call TRBD1 (6 bases). Germline V CDR1 and CDR2: MDHEN, SYDVKM. The CDR3 is made up of 16 amino acids. The V end lost 5 bases, the J end lost 0 bases, and 16 bases lay between the germline ends. The CDR3 region has the DNA TGTGCCAGCAGTGCCCTGTACAGGGCCATGAACACTGAAGCTTTCTTT. Amino acids: CASSALYRAMNTEAFF. The variable domain in full, with the rest retrieved from reference TRBV28 and TRBJ1-1, is DVKVTQSSRYLVKRTGEKVFLECVQDMDHENMFWYRQDPGLGLRLIYFSYDVKMKEKGDIPEGYSVSREKKERFSLILESASTNQTSMYLCASSALYRAMNTEAFFGQGTRLTVV.

The chain recombines TRBV7-8 with TRBJ2-7; D tentatively reads TRBD1 or TRBD2 (6 bases each). Trimming left V 1 base short and J 7 bases short, with 17 bases between. Germline loops: CDR1 SGHVS, CDR2 FQNEAQ. The CDR3 extends over 15 amino acids. The CDR3 DNA is TGTGCCAGCAGCTTAGTACCAGGGGAGGTGACTGAGCAGTACTTC. It encodes CASSLVPGEVTEQYF.

V is TRBV25-1 and J is TRBJ2-1, with a weak D call TRBD1 (5 bases). Trimming removed 5 bases from V and 2 bases from J, with 7 bases in between. Per the germline V gene, CDR1 is MGHDK and CDR2 is SYGVNS. The length of the CDR3 is 13 residues. The CDR3 loop is CASSQQAYNEQFF. The DNA of the CDR3 is TGTGCCAGCAGTCAACAGGCCTACAATGAGCAGTTCTTC. Together with reference TRBV25-1 and TRBJ2-1, the CDR3 gives the full variable domain: EADIYQTPRYLVIGTGKKITLECSQTMGHDKMYWYQQDPGMELHLIHYSYGVNSTEKGDLSSESTVSRIRTEHFPLTLESARPSHTSQYLCASSQQAYNEQFFGPGTRLTVL.

J is TRBJ1-5 and V is TRBV12-5; TRBD1 aligns across 9 bases. There are 15 residues in the CDR3. Germline loops: CDR1 LGHNT, CDR2 FRNRAP. V was clipped by 6 bases and J by 7 bases; unmatched bases: 10. The CDR3 DNA follows: TGTGCTAGTGGCCCGGGACAGGGAGGCCTCCAGCCCCAGCATTTT. Protein sequence: CASGPGQGGLQPQHF. The whole variable domain, filled in from reference TRBV12-5 and TRBJ1-5, reads DARVTQTPRHKVTEMGQEVTMRCQPILGHNTVFWYRQTMMQGLELLAYFRNRAPLDDSGMPKDRFSAEMPDATLATLKIQPSEPRDSAVYFCASGPGQGGLQPQHFGDGTRLSIL.

There are a few counts of this clone. This chain links TRBV29-1 with TRBJ2-2, with D hard to call. Germline assignment: CDR1 SQVTM and CDR2 ANQGSEA. This CDR3 spans 12 amino acids. V shed 7 bases and J shed 6 bases, with 12 bases lying between them. The CDR3: CSAPLGAGELFF. Written as DNA, the CDR3 is TGCAGCGCCCCCCTCGGCGCCGGGGAGCTGTTTTTT.

This chain joins TRBV7-9 and TRBJ2-1; possible D gene TRBD1, 6 bases. The CDR3 covers 15 residues. CDR1 and CDR2 from the germline V gene are SEHNR and FQNEAQ (reference sequence). Between the trimmed V and J ends, which lost 4 bases and 14 bases, there was a span of 24 bases. The CDR3 nucleotides read TGTGCCAGCAGCTCAGGACAGTCCCCCATGGTGGGGAAGTTCTTC. Encoded protein: CASSSGQSPMVGKFF.

This clone was recorded a few times. V gene TRBV29-1 combines with J gene TRBJ2-7; tentatively, D is TRBD1 (5 bases). The CDR3 sequence is 17 residues long. Trimming stripped 1 base from V and 0 bases from J, with 19 bases between. Germline CDR1 is SQVTM and CDR2 is ANQGSEA. DNA for the CDR3: TGCAGCGTTGAAGGCAGGGATAACGAAAAATTCTCCTACGAGCAGTACTTC. It yields the protein CSVEGRDNEKFSYEQYF.